These T cell receptor beta chains were read from a single sample in a study of blood T cell repertoires in COVID-19. The repertoire was sequenced with immunoSEQ multiplex PCR; TCRdb's copy has only in-frame clones and lacks some. This sample has nearly 110,000 clones; about 84% occur once, and the top ten carry 13% to 15%. The specimen was peripheral blood. Every receptor here comes from a woman aged 60-75 years with acute or convalescent COVID-19. Both conserved end residues are part of each CDR3. Fields, in order: J gene, V gene, D gene, clone size, CDR3 DNA, CDR3 protein. D genes are given only for firm matches. Only some rows state a clone size, as once, few, many or a class for expanded clones.

TRBJ1-2	TRBV29-1	TRBD1	NA	TGCAGCGTTGAAGATTGGGGGACAGGGGGTTCCTACTATGGCTACACCTTC	CSVEDWGTGGSYYGYTF
TRBJ2-3	TRBV2	NA	NA	TGTGCCAGCAGGGGGCCTCCGTCAAATACGCAGTATTTT	CASRGPPSNTQYF
TRBJ1-6	TRBV3-1/TRBV3-2	TRBD1	NA	TGTGCCAGCAGCCAAGGGGCAGGGGGTTCACCCCTCCACTTT	CASSQGAGGSPLHF
TRBJ2-5	TRBV10-3	TRBD2	NA	TGTGCCATCAGTGATTCTAGCGGGACCCAGGAGACCCAGTACTTC	CAISDSSGTQETQYF
TRBJ1-2	TRBV11-2	NA	NA	TGTGCCAGCAGCTTCTCTCGGGACATCACTAACTATGGCTACACCTTC	CASSFSRDITNYGYTF
TRBJ2-5	TRBV28	NA	NA	TGTGCCAGCCTGAGTAGGGGCCAAGAGACCCAGTACTTC	CASLSRGQETQYF
TRBJ2-5	TRBV12-3/TRBV12-4	TRBD2	NA	TGTGCCAGCAGTTTATCGGGGGGTGAGACCCAGTACTTC	CASSLSGGETQYF
TRBJ1-1	TRBV5-1	NA	NA	TGCGCCAGCAGCTTCTCCGGGACTGAAGCTTTCTTT	CASSFSGTEAFF
TRBJ1-2	TRBV7-3	TRBD1	NA	TGTGCCAGCAGCCTCCCGACAGGGCTCGGCTACACCTTC	CASSLPTGLGYTF
TRBJ2-1	TRBV5-1	TRBD2	NA	TGCGCCAGCAGCTTGGCAGCGGGAGACCACAATGAGCAGTTCTTC	CASSLAAGDHNEQFF
TRBJ2-3	TRBV5-1	NA	NA	TGCGCCAGCAGCTTCGCGGGGAATCGAGATACGCAGTATTTT	CASSFAGNRDTQYF
TRBJ2-1	TRBV7-9	NA	NA	TGTGCCAGCACCCGGGGGACAGCCCCCACAGGGGAGCAGTTCTTC	CASTRGTAPTGEQFF
TRBJ1-5	TRBV9	NA	many	TGTGCCAGCAGCGTAGGGGGGGTTAACAATCAGCCCCAGCATTTT	CASSVGGVNNQPQHF
TRBJ2-7	TRBV5-1	NA	NA	TGCGCCAGCAGCTTGGGCCTCCGGGACACCCCCTACGAGCAGTACTTC	CASSLGLRDTPYEQYF
TRBJ2-1	TRBV5-1	TRBD2	few	TGCGCCAGCAGCTTGAAACTAGCGGGGGAGAATGAGCAGTTCTTC	CASSLKLAGENEQFF
TRBJ2-7	TRBV25-1	TRBD1	once	TGTGCCAGCAGTCCTACTGGGACAGGGTCGTCGGGTGAGCAGTACTTC	CASSPTGTGSSGEQYF
TRBJ2-1	TRBV5-4	TRBD1	NA	TGTGCCAGCAGCCGACAGGGGGCGTATGAGCAGTTCTTC	CASSRQGAYEQFF
TRBJ1-4	TRBV15	NA	NA	TGTGCCACCAGCAGACCCCTCTGGGCGCGCGAAAAACTGTTTTTT	CATSRPLWAREKLFF
TRBJ1-1	TRBV19	NA	NA	TGTGCCAGTAGTACCAGGGTTTCCACTGAAGCTTTCTTT	CASSTRVSTEAFF
TRBJ1-1	TRBV27	TRBD1	NA	TGTGCCAGCAGTCGACAGGGGTTCATGAACACTGAAGCTTTCTTT	CASSRQGFMNTEAFF
TRBJ1-1	TRBV18	NA	NA	TGTGCCAGCTCACCAGACACTCTACTGAACACTGAAGCTTTCTTT	CASSPDTLLNTEAFF
TRBJ2-5	TRBV2	NA	NA	TGTGCCAGCAGTGAAGGCGGTGTCGGCCAAGAGACCCAGTACTTC	CASSEGGVGQETQYF
TRBJ2-7	TRBV3-1/TRBV3-2	NA	NA	TGTGCCAGCAGCCAACTAGGGGGATACGAGCAGTACTTC	CASSQLGGYEQYF
TRBJ1-1	TRBV4-2	NA	NA	TGTGCCAGCATTGGGGGGGCGTCATTAGTGAACACTGAAGCTTTCTTT	CASIGGASLVNTEAFF
TRBJ2-7	TRBV5-1	TRBD2	NA	TGCGCCAGCAGCGGGGGCCTAGCGGGGAGTACGGAGCAGTACTTC	CASSGGLAGSTEQYF
TRBJ1-1	TRBV12-3/TRBV12-4	NA	NA	TGTGCCAGCAGTACCCGACCAGGGACTGAAGCTTTCTTT	CASSTRPGTEAFF
TRBJ1-2	TRBV19	NA	NA	TGTGCCAGTAGTAATTCAGGGATTGACTATGGCTACACCTTC	CASSNSGIDYGYTF
TRBJ1-2	TRBV27	TRBD1	NA	TGTGCCAGCAGGCGGACAGGGGCATATGGCTACACCTTC	CASRRTGAYGYTF
TRBJ1-6	TRBV28	TRBD1	NA	TGTGCCAGCAGGACAGGGAACTCACCCCTCCACTTT	CASRTGNSPLHF
TRBJ1-6	TRBV19	TRBD1	few	TGTGCCAGTAGTACAAGGGACAGGGGCTCACCCCTCCACTTT	CASSTRDRGSPLHF
TRBJ2-1	TRBV19	NA	NA	TGTGCCAGTAGTCATTCCAGGGGAAAGGAGAATGAGCAGTTCTTC	CASSHSRGKENEQFF
TRBJ1-5	TRBV7-9	NA	NA	TGTGCCAGCTCGGGGGAGACTAGCAATCAGCCCCAGCATTTT	CASSGETSNQPQHF
TRBJ2-3	TRBV9	TRBD2	NA	TGTGCCAGCAGCCTAGCGGGGGGTAGCACAGATACGCAGTATTTT	CASSLAGGSTDTQYF
TRBJ1-1	TRBV21-1	NA	once	TGTGCCAGCACCGAAGGAAGGAGGGGCACTGAAGCTTTCTTT	CASTEGRRGTEAFF
TRBJ2-7	TRBV29-1	TRBD1	few	TGCAGCGTTGGGGGTATTTGGACAGGGGACGAGCAGTACTTC	CSVGGIWTGDEQYF
TRBJ1-6	TRBV2	NA	NA	TGTGCCAGCAGTGTAGGACAGAAAGATTCACCCCTCCACTTT	CASSVGQKDSPLHF
TRBJ1-4	TRBV10-3	NA	few	TGTGCCACCTCGCGCCGGGCCCAAGAGGGAGGTGAAAAACTGTTTTTT	CATSRRAQEGGEKLFF
TRBJ1-1	TRBV6-1	NA	NA	TGTGCCAGCAGTGAACATGGACAGAGTGAAGCTTTCTTT	CASSEHGQSEAFF
TRBJ2-1	TRBV23-1	TRBD2	NA	TGCGCCAGCAGTCAATCGTCGGGGGGACGAGCCATCCATGAGCAGTTCTTC	CASSQSSGGRAIHEQFF
TRBJ2-2	TRBV18	NA	NA	TGTGCCAGCTCACCGGAGGGAGGCGGGGAGCTGTTTTTT	CASSPEGGGELFF
TRBJ2-7	TRBV5-1	NA	NA	TGCGCCAGCAGCTTGAGAAACTATCCCAACGAGCAGTACTTC	CASSLRNYPNEQYF
TRBJ1-4	TRBV15	NA	NA	TGTGCCACCAGCAGACCTCTGGGCGGGGAGGAAAAACTGTTTTTT	CATSRPLGGEEKLFF
TRBJ1-5	TRBV2	NA	NA	TGTGCCAGCAGTGATACAGGGCGGCATCAGCCCCAGCATTTT	CASSDTGRHQPQHF
TRBJ2-1	TRBV10-1	NA	NA	TGCGCCAACCGGGGAGCCGTGGACAATGAGCAGTTCTTC	CANRGAVDNEQFF
TRBJ1-1	TRBV2	TRBD1	NA	TGTGCCAGCAGTCCGGACAGGCGGTACACTGAAGCTTTCTTT	CASSPDRRYTEAFF